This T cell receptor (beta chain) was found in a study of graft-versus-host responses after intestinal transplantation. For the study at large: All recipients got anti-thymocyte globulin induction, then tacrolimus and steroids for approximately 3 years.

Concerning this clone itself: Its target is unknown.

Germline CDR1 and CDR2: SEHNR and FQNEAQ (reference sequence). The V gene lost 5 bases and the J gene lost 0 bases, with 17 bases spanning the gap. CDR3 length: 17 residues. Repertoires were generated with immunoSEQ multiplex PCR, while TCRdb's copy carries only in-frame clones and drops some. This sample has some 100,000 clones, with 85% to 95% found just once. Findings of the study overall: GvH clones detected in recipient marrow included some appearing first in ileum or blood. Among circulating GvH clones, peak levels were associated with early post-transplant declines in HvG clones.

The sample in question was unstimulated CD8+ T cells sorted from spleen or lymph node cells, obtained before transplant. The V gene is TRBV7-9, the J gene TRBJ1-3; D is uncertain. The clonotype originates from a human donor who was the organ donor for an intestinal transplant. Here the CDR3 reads CASSVTAGLRSGNTIYF. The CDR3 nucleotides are TGTGCCAGCAGCGTGACCGCCGGACTCCGCTCTGGAAACACCATATATTTT.